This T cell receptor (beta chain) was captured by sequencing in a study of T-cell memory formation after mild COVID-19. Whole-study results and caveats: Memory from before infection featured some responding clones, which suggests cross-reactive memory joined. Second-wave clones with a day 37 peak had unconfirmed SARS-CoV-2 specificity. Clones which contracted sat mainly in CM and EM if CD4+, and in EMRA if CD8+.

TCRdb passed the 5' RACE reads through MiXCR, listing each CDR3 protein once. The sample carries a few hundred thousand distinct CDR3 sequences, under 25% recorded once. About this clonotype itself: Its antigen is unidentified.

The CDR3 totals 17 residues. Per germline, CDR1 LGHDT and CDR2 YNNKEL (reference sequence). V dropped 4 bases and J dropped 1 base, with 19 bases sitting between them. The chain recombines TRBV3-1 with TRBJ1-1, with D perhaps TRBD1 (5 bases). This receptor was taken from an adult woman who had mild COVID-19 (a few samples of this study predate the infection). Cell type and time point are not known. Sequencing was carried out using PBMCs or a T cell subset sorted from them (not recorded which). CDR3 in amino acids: CASSRWGMHPRNTEAFF. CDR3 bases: TGTGCCAGCAGCCGGTGGGGGATGCATCCTAGGAACACTGAAGCTTTCTTT. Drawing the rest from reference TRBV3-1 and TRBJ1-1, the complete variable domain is DTAVSQTPKYLVTQMGNDKSIKCEQNLGHDTMYWYKQDSKKFLKIMFSYNNKELIINETVPNRFSPKSPDKAHLNLHINSLELGDSAVYFCASSRWGMHPRNTEAFFGQGTRLTVV.